This T cell receptor beta chain was recorded in a study of response to subunit inactivated influenza vaccine. Study conclusions and caveats: It was suggested by the authors that few new T cells are recruited by each seasonal influenza vaccination.

This clonotype was seen more than once but under ten times. As yet, its antigen is unknown. With 1 base removed from V and 8 bases from J, the gap between germline ends came to 11 bases. CDR3 length equals 13 residues. Per germline, CDR1 SGHVS and CDR2 FNYEAQ. TCRdb re-called the RT-PCR reads through MiXCR, storing one row per CDR3 protein. The sample has more than 400,000 distinct CDR3 sequences; approximately 7.7% are singletons. The chain has TRBV7-6 and TRBJ1-2; D may be TRBD1 (5 bases). Specimen: PBMCs from blood, collected roughly 24 months after vaccination. The receptor was derived from a man between 50 and 69 years old who received an inactivated influenza vaccine. CDR3 loop: CASSLGGPRGYTF. CDR3 nucleotides: TGTGCCAGCAGCTTAGGGGGACCCAGGGGCTACACCTTC.